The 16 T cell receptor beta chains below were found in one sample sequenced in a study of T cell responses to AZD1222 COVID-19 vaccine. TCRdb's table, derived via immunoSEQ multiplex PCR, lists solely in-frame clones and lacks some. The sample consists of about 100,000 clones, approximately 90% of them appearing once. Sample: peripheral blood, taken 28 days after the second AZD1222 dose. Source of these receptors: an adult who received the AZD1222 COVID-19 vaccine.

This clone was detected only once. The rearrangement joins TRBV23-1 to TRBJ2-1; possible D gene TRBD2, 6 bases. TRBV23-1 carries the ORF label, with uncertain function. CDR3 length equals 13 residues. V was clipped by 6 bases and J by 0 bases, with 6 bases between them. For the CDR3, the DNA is TGCGCCAGCAGCGGGAGCTCCTACAATGAGCAGTTCTTC. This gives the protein CASSGSSYNEQFF.

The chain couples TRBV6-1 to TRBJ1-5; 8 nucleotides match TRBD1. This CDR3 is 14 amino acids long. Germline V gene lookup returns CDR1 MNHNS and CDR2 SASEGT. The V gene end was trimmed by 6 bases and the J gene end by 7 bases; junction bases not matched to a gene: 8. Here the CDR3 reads CASRDRGERQPQHF. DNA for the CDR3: TGTGCCAGCAGAGACAGGGGAGAGCGGCAGCCCCAGCATTTT.

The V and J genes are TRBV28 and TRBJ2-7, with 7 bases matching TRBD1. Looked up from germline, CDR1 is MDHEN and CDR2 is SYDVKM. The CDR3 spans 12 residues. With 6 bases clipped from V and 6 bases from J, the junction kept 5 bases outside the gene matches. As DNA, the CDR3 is TGTGCCAGCAGCCCGACAGGGCGCGAGCAGTACTTC. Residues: CASSPTGREQYF.

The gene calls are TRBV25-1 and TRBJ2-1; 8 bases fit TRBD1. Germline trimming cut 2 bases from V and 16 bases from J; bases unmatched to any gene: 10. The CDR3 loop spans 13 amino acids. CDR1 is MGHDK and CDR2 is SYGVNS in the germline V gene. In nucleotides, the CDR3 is TGTGCCAGCAGTGAACAGGGGGCGAGCGGAACATTCTTC. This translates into CASSEQGASGTFF.

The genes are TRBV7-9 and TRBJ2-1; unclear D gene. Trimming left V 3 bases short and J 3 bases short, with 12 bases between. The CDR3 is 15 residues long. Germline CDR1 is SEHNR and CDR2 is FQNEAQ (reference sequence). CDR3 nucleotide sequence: TGTGCCAGCAGCTTGGTCCAGAGCTACTACAATGAGCAGTTCTTC. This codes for CASSLVQSYYNEQFF.

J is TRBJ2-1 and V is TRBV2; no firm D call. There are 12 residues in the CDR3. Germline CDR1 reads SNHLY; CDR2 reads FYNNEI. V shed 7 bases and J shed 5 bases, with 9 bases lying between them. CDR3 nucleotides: TGTGCCAGCAACGCGAAAAACAATGAGCAGTTCTTC. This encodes CASNAKNNEQFF.

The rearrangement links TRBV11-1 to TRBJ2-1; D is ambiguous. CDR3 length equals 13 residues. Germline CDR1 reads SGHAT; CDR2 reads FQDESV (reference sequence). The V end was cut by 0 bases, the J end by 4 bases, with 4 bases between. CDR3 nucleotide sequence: TGTGCCAGCAGCTTAGCGTCTTACAATGAGCAGTTCTTC. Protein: CASSLASYNEQFF.

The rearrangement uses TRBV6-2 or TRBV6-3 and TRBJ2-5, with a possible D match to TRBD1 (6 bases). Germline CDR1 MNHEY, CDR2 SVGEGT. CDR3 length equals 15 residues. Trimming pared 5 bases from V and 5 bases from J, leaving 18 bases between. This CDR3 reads CASSKGHRIVETQYF. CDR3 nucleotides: TGTGCCAGCAGTAAGGGACATAGGATCGTTGAGACCCAGTACTTC.

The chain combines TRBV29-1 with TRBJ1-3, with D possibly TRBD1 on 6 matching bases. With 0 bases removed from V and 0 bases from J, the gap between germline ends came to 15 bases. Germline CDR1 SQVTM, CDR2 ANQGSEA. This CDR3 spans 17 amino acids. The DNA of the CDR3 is TGCAGCGTTGAAGAGAGGCAAACAGGGCCCTCTGGAAACACCATATATTTT. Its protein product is CSVEERQTGPSGNTIYF.

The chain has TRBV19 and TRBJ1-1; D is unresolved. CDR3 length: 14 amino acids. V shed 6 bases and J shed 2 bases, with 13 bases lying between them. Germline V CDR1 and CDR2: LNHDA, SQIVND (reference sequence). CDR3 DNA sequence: TGTGCCAGTAGACCGGGGATCCCCAACACTGAAGCTTTCTTT. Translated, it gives CASRPGIPNTEAFF.

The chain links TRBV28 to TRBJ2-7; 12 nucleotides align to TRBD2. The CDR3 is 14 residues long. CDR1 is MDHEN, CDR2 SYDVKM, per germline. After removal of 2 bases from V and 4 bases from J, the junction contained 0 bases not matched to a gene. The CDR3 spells CASSLTSGRYEQYF. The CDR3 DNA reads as TGTGCCAGCAGTTTAACTAGCGGGAGGTACGAGCAGTACTTC.

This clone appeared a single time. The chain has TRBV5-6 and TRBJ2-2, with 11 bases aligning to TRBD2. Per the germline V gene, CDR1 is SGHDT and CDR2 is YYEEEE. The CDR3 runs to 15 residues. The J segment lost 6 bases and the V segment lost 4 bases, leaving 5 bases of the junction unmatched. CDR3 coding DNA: TGTGCCAGCAGCCTGACTAGCGGGGCCTCCGGGGAGCTGTTTTTT. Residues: CASSLTSGASGELFF. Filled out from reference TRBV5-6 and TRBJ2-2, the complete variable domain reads DAGVTQSPTHLIKTRGQQVTLRCSPKSGHDTVSWYQQALGQGPQFIFQYYEEEERQRGNFPDRFSGHQFPNYSSELNVNALLLGDSALYLCASSLTSGASGELFFGEGSRLTVL.

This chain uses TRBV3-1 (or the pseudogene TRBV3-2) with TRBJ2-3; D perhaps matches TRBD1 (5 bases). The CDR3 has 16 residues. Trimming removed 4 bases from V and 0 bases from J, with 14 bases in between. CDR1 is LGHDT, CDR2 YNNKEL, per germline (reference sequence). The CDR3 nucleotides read TGTGCCAGCAGCCCTGTGACAGAAACTAGCACAGATACGCAGTATTTT. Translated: CASSPVTETSTDTQYF.

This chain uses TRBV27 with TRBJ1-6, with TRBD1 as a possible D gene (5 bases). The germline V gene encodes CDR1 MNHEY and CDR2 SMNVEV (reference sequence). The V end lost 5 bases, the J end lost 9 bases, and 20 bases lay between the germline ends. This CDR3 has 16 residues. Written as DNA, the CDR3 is TGTGCCAGCAGTCCTTCGGGGGGGGGAGGTATTTCACCCCTCCACTTT. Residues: CASSPSGGGGISPLHF.

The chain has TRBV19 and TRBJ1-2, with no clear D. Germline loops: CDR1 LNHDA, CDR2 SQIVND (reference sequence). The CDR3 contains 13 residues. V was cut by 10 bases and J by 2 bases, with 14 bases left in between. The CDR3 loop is CATLGGRNYGYTF. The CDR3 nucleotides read TGTGCCACTTTGGGCGGACGGAACTATGGCTACACCTTC.

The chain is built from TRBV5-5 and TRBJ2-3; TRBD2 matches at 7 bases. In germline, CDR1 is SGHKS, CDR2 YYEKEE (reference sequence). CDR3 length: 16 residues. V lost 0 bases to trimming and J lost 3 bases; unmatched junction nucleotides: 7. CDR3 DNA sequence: TGTGCCAGCAGCTTGGAGACTAGCCGGAGAACAGATACGCAGTATTTT. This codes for CASSLETSRRTDTQYF.